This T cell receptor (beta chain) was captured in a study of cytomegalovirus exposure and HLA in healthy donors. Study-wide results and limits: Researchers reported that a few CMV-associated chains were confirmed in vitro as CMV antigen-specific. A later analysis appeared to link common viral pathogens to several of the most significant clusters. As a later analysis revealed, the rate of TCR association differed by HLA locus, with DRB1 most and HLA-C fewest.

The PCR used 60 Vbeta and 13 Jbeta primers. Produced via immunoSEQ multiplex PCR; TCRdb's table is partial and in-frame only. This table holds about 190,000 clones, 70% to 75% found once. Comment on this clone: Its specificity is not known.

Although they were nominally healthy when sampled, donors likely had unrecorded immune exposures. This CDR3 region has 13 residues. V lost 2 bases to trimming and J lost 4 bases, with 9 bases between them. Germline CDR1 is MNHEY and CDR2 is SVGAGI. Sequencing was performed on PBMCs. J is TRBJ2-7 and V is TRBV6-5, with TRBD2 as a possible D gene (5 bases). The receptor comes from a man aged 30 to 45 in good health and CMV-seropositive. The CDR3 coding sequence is TGTGCCAGCAGTTACATCTCGGGGTACGAGCAGTACTTC. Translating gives CASSYISGYEQYF.